The sequence of this TCR beta chain was determined in a study of technical replicates of blood from a handful of donors. Profiling relied on immunoSEQ multiplex PCR, and the TCRdb table lists in-frame clones only, not all of them. The repertoire holds some 60,000 clones, with about 95% as singletons. Trimming left V 5 bases short and J 0 bases short, with 11 bases between. The CDR3 runs 15 residues. Germline V CDR1 and CDR2: MRHNA, SNTAGT. The V call is TRBV6-4, the J call TRBJ2-1; possible D gene TRBD2, 5 bases. This receptor was obtained from a human donor in good health. Some clones in this sample may be carry-over from other donors' samples. Sequenced: PBMCs. The CDR3: CASSLDYSSYNEQFF. As DNA, the CDR3 is TGTGCCAGCAGTCTAGACTATAGCTCCTACAATGAGCAGTTCTTC.